This TCR beta chain was obtained from a study of shared clonotypes between healthy human individuals. Regarding the study as a whole: Some naive CD4 clonotypes, about 5.5%, turned up in common across several donors. Clonotype sharing across donors was expected to vary with sequencing depth.

None of the donors, who were healthy HIV-negative adults, had recently had acute infections or vaccinations. Per germline, CDR1 GTSNPN and CDR2 SVGIG (reference sequence). There are 12 residues in the CDR3. Trimming pared 0 bases from V and 4 bases from J, leaving 4 bases between. The assay was carried out at the deep level. Profiling relied on immunoSEQ multiplex PCR, and the TCRdb table lists in-frame clones only, not all of them. The table records about 2.4 million clones, approximately 94% of them present only once. To note about this clone: Antigen: not known. This CDR3 is also generated by other DNA sequences in the sample.

The genes are TRBV30 and TRBJ1-3; D is uncertain. The origin of this receptor is a man aged 18 to 30 in good health. The sequenced material came from naive CD4+ T cells sorted from blood. Sample subset: CD45RA+ positively selected. The CDR3: CAWSVLGNTIYF. CDR3 in DNA: TGTGCCTGGAGTGTACTGGGAAACACCATATATTTT. Variable domain in full (rest from reference TRBV30 and TRBJ1-3): SQTIHQWPATLVQPVGSPLSLECTVEGTSNPNLYWYRQAAGRGLQLLFYSVGIGQISSEVPQNLSASRPQDRQFILSSKKLLLSDSGFYLCAWSVLGNTIYFGEGSWLTVV.